This entry lists 17 T cell receptor beta chains sequenced from one sample in a study of molecular identifiers for immune sequencing clone quantification. TCRdb ran MiXCR on the PCR reads and lists one entry per CDR3 protein. The sample consists of some 96,000 distinct CDR3 sequences, roughly 24% of them appearing once. Sequencing input: naive CD8+ T cells from blood, with Jurkat cell RNA spiked in. Subset denoted: FACS-sorted CD8+CD4-CCR7+CD45RA+ naive T cells. The receptors derive from a human donor in good health. Some libraries in this study had Jurkat cell RNA spiked in.

The chain combines TRBV11-2 with TRBJ2-7, with D possibly matching TRBD1 (5 bases). The CDR3 loop spans 14 amino acids. Trimming removed 5 bases from V and 2 bases from J, with 13 bases in between. The germline CDR1 and CDR2 sequences are SGHAT and FQNNGV. CDR3 sequence (DNA): TGTGCCAGCAGCCCACCCGACAGAACCTACGAGCAGTACTTC. It codes for CASSPPDRTYEQYF.

This clonotype showed up many times. CDR3: CASSQEPAGGASDTQYF. The DNA of the CDR3 is TGCGCCAGCAGCCAAGAGCCGGCGGGGGGAGCTTCAGATACGCAGTATTTT. J is TRBJ2-3 and V is TRBV4-1, with 8 bases matching TRBD2. After removal of 0 bases from V and 4 bases from J, the junction contained 9 bases not matched to a gene. The CDR3 consists of 17 residues. CDR1 is MGHRA, CDR2 YSYEKL, per germline.

This clonotype showed up many times. The genes are TRBV24-1 and TRBJ1-5; weak D call: TRBD1 (5 bases). The V gene's germline CDR1 is KGHDR and CDR2 SFDVKD. The ends were cut back, 3 bases at V and 5 bases at J, with 19 bases in the middle. The CDR3 spans 17 residues. The CDR3: CATSDTQTGGGDQPQHF. The DNA for the CDR3 is TGTGCCACCAGTGATACCCAAACCGGGGGGGGGGATCAGCCCCAGCATTTT.

This clonotype was found many times. The chain links TRBV28 to TRBJ2-7; 7 positions match TRBD1. CDR1 MDHEN and CDR2 SYDVKM come from the germline V gene. The CDR3 contains 12 residues. The J segment lost 3 bases and the V segment lost 6 bases, leaving 2 bases of the junction unmatched. CDR3 sequence: CASSNRGYEQYF. CDR3 in DNA: TGTGCCAGCAGCAACAGGGGCTACGAGCAGTACTTC. The full variable domain, with the rest looked up from reference TRBV28 and TRBJ2-7, is DVKVTQSSRYLVKRTGEKVFLECVQDMDHENMFWYRQDPGLGLRLIYFSYDVKMKEKGDIPEGYSVSREKKERFSLILESASTNQTSMYLCASSNRGYEQYFGPGTRLTVT.

Points on this clonotype: With a much larger clone just one base away, this may be a read error. The chain couples TRBV9 to TRBJ1-5, with unresolved D. This CDR3 has 15 residues. CDR1 and CDR2 from the germline V gene are SGDLS and YYNGEE. V was clipped by 0 bases and J by 3 bases, with 10 bases between them. This chain's CDR3 is CASSVGAEYNQPQHF. The CDR3 DNA reads as TGTGCCAGCAGCGTAGGGGCAGAGTACAATCAGCCCCAGCATTTT.

This clonotype was counted ten times or more. This chain connects TRBV4-3 to TRBJ2-2; D might be TRBD1 (6 bases). Trimming pared 0 bases from V and 1 base from J, leaving 6 bases between. Germline CDR1 LGHNA, CDR2 YSLEER. This CDR3 is built from 15 residues. CDR3 nucleotides: TGCGCCAGCAGCCAAGACAGGGGGAACACCGGGGAGCTGTTTTTT. Protein product: CASSQDRGNTGELFF.

Remarks on this clonotype: The junction and the germline gene differ at one end; a read error may be behind it. The chain has TRBV6-1 and TRBJ1-2; 8 bases align to TRBD1. This CDR3 spans 16 amino acids. The germline gives CDR1 MNHNS, CDR2 SASEGT. CDR3: CDSRISGTGGLYGYTF. In DNA form, the CDR3 reads TGTGACAGCAGGATCTCCGGGACAGGAGGGCTCTATGGCTACACCTTC.

For this clonotype: This sequence may be a read error, since a much larger clone differs from it by one base. This chain links TRBV11-1 with TRBJ2-7, with D hard to call. This CDR3 has 14 residues. Trimming left V 5 bases short and J 3 bases short, with 14 bases between. Germline loops: CDR1 SGHAT, CDR2 FQDESV (reference sequence). The CDR3 bases are TGTGCCAGCAGCCGTAGAGGCTTCGTCTACGAGCAGTACTTC. This encodes CASSRRGFVYEQYF.

This clonotype showed up just a few times. The rearrangement joins TRBV5-1 to TRBJ2-1, with 7 bases matching TRBD2. The CDR3 totals 16 residues. Unmatched junction bases numbered 5, after V lost 2 bases and J lost 0 bases. Germline V gene sequence: CDR1 SGHRS, CDR2 YFSETQ. For the CDR3, the DNA is TGCGCCAGCAGCTTTACTAGCGCCAGCTCCTACAATGAGCAGTTCTTC. Amino acid sequence: CASSFTSASSYNEQFF.

This clonotype was picked up one time. The V and J genes are TRBV19 and TRBJ1-1; no clear D. CDR1 LNHDA and CDR2 SQIVND come from the germline V gene (reference sequence). The CDR3 has 14 residues. V was trimmed by 6 bases and J by 3 bases, leaving 14 bases between them. CDR3 amino acids: CASRNEKDYTEAFF. The CDR3 DNA is TGTGCCAGTAGGAACGAAAAAGATTACACTGAAGCTTTCTTT. The complete variable domain, with remaining parts taken from reference TRBV19 and TRBJ1-1, reads DGGITQSPKYLFRKEGQNVTLSCEQNLNHDAMYWYRQDPGQGLRLIYYSQIVNDFQKGDIAEGYSVSREKKESFPLTVTSAQKNPTAFYLCASRNEKDYTEAFFGQGTRLTVV.

This clonotype was picked up many times. The junction departs from the called germline gene at one end, perhaps through a read error. The rearrangement uses TRBV4-1 and TRBJ2-7; TRBD1 matches at 8 bases. Looked up from germline, CDR1 is MGHRA and CDR2 is YSYEKL. The CDR3 has 15 residues. CDR3 region: CASSPGQGASYEQYF. The DNA for the CDR3 is TGTGCCAGCAGCCCGGGTCAGGGGGCATCCTACGAGCAGTACTTC.

This clonotype was counted ten times or more. This chain connects TRBV4-3 to TRBJ2-7; 7 bases map to TRBD1. Trimming cost V 0 bases and J 3 bases; bases outside gene matches: 5. CDR3 length: 15 amino acids. In germline, CDR1 is LGHNA, CDR2 YSLEER. The CDR3 nucleotides read TGCGCCAGCAGCCAAGACAAGACAGGGTACTACGAGCAGTACTTC. Amino acids: CASSQDKTGYYEQYF.

The chain uses TRBV5-1 and TRBJ2-7, with 10 bases lining up with TRBD1. This CDR3 has 13 amino acids. Germline trimming cut 6 bases from V and 5 bases from J; bases unmatched to any gene: 5. Per the germline V gene, CDR1 is SGHRS and CDR2 is YFSETQ. The CDR3: CASTWTGGDEQYF. For the CDR3, the DNA is TGCGCCAGCACTTGGACAGGGGGTGACGAGCAGTACTTC. Full variable domain (remainder filled in from reference TRBV5-1 and TRBJ2-7): KAGVTQTPRYLIKTRGQQVTLSCSPISGHRSVSWYQQTPGQGLQFLFEYFSETQRNKGNFPGRFSGRQFSNSRSEMNVSTLELGDSALYLCASTWTGGDEQYFGPGTRLTVT.

This clonotype appeared a few times. This chain uses TRBV11-2 with TRBJ2-1, with 11 bases fitting TRBD1. Germline assignment: CDR1 SGHAT and CDR2 FQNNGV. The junction had 15 bases not matched to a gene; V was cut back by 1 base and J by 4 bases. The CDR3 is 20 amino acids. The CDR3 coding sequence is TGTGCCAGCAGCTTAGTACGTCGGGGCCCCGGGACAGGGGGATACAATGAGCAGTTCTTC. Amino acid sequence: CASSLVRRGPGTGGYNEQFF.

This rearrangement joins TRBV11-2 to TRBJ2-1; D tentatively reads TRBD1 or TRBD2 (5 bases each). V lost 5 bases to trimming and J lost 8 bases, with 16 bases between them. Germline loops: CDR1 SGHAT, CDR2 FQNNGV. The CDR3 consists of 14 residues. The CDR3 loop reads CASSPYGARDEQFF. CDR3 in DNA: TGTGCCAGCAGCCCCTACGGGGCCCGGGATGAGCAGTTCTTC.

This clonotype was found a few times. The chain couples TRBV12-3 or TRBV12-4 to TRBJ1-5, with D tentatively TRBD1 (5 bases). This CDR3 spans 14 amino acids. Trimming took off 4 bases at V and 7 bases at J, with 14 bases between the two ends. CDR3: CASSWGSLGQPQHF. In DNA form, the CDR3 reads TGTGCCAGCAGTTGGGGCAGTTTGGGGCAGCCCCAGCATTTT.

This clonotype showed up just a few times. With a much larger clone just one base away, this may be a read error. The rearrangement links TRBV4-3 to TRBJ2-3; either TRBD1 or TRBD2 may fit D (5 bases each). The CDR3 is 17 residues long. Germline V gene data show CDR1 as LGHNA and CDR2 as YSLEER. The CDR3 here is CASSQLRELILGDTRYF. CDR3 nucleotide sequence: TGCGCCAGCAGCCAGCTAAGGGAACTTATCCTGGGGGATACGCGGTATTTT.